The sequence of this TCR beta chain was determined in a study of blood T cell repertoires in COVID-19. Across the study: Collection of acute and convalescent COVID-19 samples took place in the United States, Italy and Spain. In each case, the material was cDNA or gDNA derived from T cells, B-cell-depleted T cells, or PBMCs.

Original processing methods: It was from reference gene primer amplification that nucleated cell counts were estimated. TCRdb's table, derived via immunoSEQ multiplex PCR, lists solely in-frame clones and lacks some. The DNA gave D and trimming, while V, J and clone size come from that table. The sample carries 200,000 to 250,000 clones, more than 85% recorded once. V lost 6 bases and J 3 bases, leaving 9 bases between the germline ends. The CDR3 runs to 12 residues. Per the germline V gene, CDR1 is ENHRY and CDR2 is SYGVKD. Input material: peripheral blood. V and J are TRBV10-3 and TRBJ2-7; D is perhaps TRBD1 (5 bases). The source is a man in his 60s with acute or convalescent COVID-19. For the CDR3, the DNA is TGTGCCATCAGCCCGACAGACTACGAGCAGTACTTC. This sequence encodes CAISPTDYEQYF.